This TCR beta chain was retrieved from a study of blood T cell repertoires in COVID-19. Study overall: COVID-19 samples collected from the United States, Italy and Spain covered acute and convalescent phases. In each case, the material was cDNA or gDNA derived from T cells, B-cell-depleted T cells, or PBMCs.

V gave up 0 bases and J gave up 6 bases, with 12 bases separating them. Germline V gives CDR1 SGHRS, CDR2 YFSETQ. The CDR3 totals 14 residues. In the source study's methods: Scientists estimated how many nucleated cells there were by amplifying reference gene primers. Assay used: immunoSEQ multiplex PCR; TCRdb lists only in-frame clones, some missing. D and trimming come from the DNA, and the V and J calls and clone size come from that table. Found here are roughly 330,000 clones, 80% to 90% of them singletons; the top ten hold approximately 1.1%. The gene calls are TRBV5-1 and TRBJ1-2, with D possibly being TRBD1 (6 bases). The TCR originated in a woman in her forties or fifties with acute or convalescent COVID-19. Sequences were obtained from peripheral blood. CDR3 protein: CASSLGDKTHGYTF. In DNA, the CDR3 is TGCGCCAGCAGCTTGGGGGACAAGACCCATGGCTACACCTTC.